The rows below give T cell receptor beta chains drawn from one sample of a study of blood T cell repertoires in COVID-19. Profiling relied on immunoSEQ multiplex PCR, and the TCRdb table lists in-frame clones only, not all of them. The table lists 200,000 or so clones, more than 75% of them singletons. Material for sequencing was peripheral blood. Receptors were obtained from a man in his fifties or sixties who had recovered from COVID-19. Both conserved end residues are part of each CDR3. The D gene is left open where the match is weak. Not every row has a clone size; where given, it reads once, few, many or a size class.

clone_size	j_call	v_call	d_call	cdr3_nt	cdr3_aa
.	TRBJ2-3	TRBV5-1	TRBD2	TGCGCCAGTGCGGGAGGCGGGGGCACAGATACGCAGTATTTT	CASAGGGGTDTQYF
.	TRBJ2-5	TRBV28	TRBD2	TGTGCCAGCAGTTTATTCCTAGCGGGAGACCAAGAGACCCAGTACTTC	CASSLFLAGDQETQYF
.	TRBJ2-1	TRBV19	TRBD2	TGTGCCAGTAGTCGTGCACTAGCGGCCTACAATGAGCAGTTCTTC	CASSRALAAYNEQFF
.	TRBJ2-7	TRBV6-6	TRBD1	TGTGCCAGCAGTCCGGGACAGGGGTCGGGCGGGAGCCCCTACGAGCAGTACTTC	CASSPGQGSGGSPYEQYF
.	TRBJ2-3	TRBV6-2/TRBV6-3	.	TGTGCCAGCAGCCCCCATGGCCGGGGAGTTGGCACAGATACGCAGTATTTT	CASSPHGRGVGTDTQYF
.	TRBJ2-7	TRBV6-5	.	TGTGCCAGCAGTTACTCGTTCGGGTCCTACGAGCAGTACTTC	CASSYSFGSYEQYF
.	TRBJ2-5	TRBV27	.	TGTGCCAGCAGTTCAGGGGGGACAGCCCAAGAGACCCAGTACTTC	CASSSGGTAQETQYF
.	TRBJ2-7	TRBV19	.	TGTGCCAGTAACGTGGACAGCCTCTCGGGTGAGCAGTACTTC	CASNVDSLSGEQYF
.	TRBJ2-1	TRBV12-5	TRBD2	TGTGCTAGTGGTTTAGTGACTAGCGGGAGGTTCAATGAGCAGTTCTTC	CASGLVTSGRFNEQFF
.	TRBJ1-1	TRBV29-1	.	TGCAGCGTTGTCCAGGGCAGTCACACTGAAGCTTTCTTT	CSVVQGSHTEAFF
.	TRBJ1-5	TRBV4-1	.	TGCGCCAGCAGCCAAGACGGAGGTCTTGGCAATCAGCCCCAGCATTTT	CASSQDGGLGNQPQHF
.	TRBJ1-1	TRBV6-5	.	TGTGCCAGCAGTTTCGGGGGGTTGAGCGAAGCTTTCTTT	CASSFGGLSEAFF
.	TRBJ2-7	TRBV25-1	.	TGTGCCAGCAGTGAAGGGACTTCCTTCTCCTACGAGCAGTACTTC	CASSEGTSFSYEQYF
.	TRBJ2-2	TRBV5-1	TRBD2	TGCGCCAGCAGATCTGCGGGGGTAAACACCGGGGAGCTGTTTTTT	CASRSAGVNTGELFF
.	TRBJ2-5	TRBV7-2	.	TGTGCCAGCAGGACTAGGAACCAAGAGACCCAGTACTTC	CASRTRNQETQYF
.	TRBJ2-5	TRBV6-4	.	TGTGCCAGCAGGGGGGACTTGGTCCAACGGCGAGAGACCCAGTACTTC	CASRGDLVQRRETQYF
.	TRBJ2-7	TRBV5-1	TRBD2	TGCGCCAGCAGCCTACCCGGGACTAGCGGGAAGGGGTCCTACGAGCAGTACTTC	CASSLPGTSGKGSYEQYF
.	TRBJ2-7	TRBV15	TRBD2	TGTGCCACCAGCAGAGGACTAGCGGGAGGCTCCTACGAGCAGTACTTC	CATSRGLAGGSYEQYF
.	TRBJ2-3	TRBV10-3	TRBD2	TGTGCCATAGGACTAGCGGGAGCGTCCGGAGGCACAGATACGCAGTATTTT	CAIGLAGASGGTDTQYF
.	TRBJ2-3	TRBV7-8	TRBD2	TGTGCCAGCAGCTTATTAAGCGGGGGGGTCCGGGATACGCAGTATTTT	CASSLLSGGVRDTQYF
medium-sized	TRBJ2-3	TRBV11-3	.	TGTGCCAGCAGCTTAGACGCGGGGAGCACAGATACGCAGTATTTT	CASSLDAGSTDTQYF
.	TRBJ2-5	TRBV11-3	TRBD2	TGTGCCAGCAGCCGACGCACCGCTGGACTAGCGGGATTTGAGACCCAGTACTTC	CASSRRTAGLAGFETQYF
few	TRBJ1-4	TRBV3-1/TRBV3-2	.	TGTGCCAGCAGCCCCCTAGCGGGGGAGGGAAAACTGTTTTTT	CASSPLAGEGKLFF
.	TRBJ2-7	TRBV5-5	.	TGTGCCAGCACCAGCTTTGGGACTGGCGCCTACGAGCAGTACTTC	CASTSFGTGAYEQYF
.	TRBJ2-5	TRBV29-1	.	TGCAGCGTTGTTGGACCAGGGGAGACCCAGTACTTC	CSVVGPGETQYF
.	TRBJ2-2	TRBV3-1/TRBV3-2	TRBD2	TGTGCCAGCAGGCAACTAGCGGGAGGGCCGGGGGAGCTGTTTTTT	CASRQLAGGPGELFF
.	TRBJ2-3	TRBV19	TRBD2	TGTGCCAGTAATGGGAGGGTAGGGGTGGCAGATACGCAGTATTTT	CASNGRVGVADTQYF
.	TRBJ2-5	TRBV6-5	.	TGTGCCAGCAGCTACCGGTACGGGGGAAAAGAGACCCAGTACTTC	CASSYRYGGKETQYF
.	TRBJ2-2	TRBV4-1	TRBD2	TGCGCCAGCAGCCGCGGACTAGCGGGAGTGGGGGGGACCGGGGAGCTGTTTTTT	CASSRGLAGVGGTGELFF
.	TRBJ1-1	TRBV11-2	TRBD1	TGTGCCAGCAGCTTAGGGGACAGGGGAGCTGAAGCTTTCTTT	CASSLGDRGAEAFF
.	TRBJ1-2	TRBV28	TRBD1	TGTGCCAGCAGTTTATGGACAGGGAATGGCTACACCTTC	CASSLWTGNGYTF
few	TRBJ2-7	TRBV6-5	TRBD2	TGTGCCAGCAGTTTGGCAGCGGGATACGTGAACGAGCAGTACTTC	CASSLAAGYVNEQYF
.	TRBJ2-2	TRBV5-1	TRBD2	TGCGCCAGCAGATCCGGGACTAGCGGAGCCGGGGAGCTGTTTTTT	CASRSGTSGAGELFF
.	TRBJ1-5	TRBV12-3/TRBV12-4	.	TGTGCCAGCGAGGGTCCCTATCAGCCCCAGCATTTT	CASEGPYQPQHF
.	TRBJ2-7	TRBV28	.	TGTGCCAGCAGTTTGTCTTCAAAGAGGGCAGGCTACGAGCAGTACTTC	CASSLSSKRAGYEQYF
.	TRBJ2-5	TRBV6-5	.	TGTGCCAGCAGGAGGCTAGCGAACGGGGAGACCCAGTACTTC	CASRRLANGETQYF
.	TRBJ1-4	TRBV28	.	TGTGCCAGCAGTTTTGGGGGGACGGGTGAAAAACTGTTTTTT	CASSFGGTGEKLFF
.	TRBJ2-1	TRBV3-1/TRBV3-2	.	TGTGCCAGCAGCCCAGCGGGCTACAATGAGCAGTTCTTC	CASSPAGYNEQFF
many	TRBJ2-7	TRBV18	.	TGTGCCAGCTCACCAGGCCTCTACGAGCAGTACTTC	CASSPGLYEQYF
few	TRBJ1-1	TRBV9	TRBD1	TGTGCCAGCAGCGCGACAGGGTATTTAGGCACTGAAGCTTTCTTT	CASSATGYLGTEAFF
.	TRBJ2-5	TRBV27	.	TGTGCCAGCAGTTTATGGGGGCTTAGGGGAGAGACCCAGTACTTC	CASSLWGLRGETQYF
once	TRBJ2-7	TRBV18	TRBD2	TGTGCCAGCTCACCCCTGACTAGCGGGTCGGACGAGCAGTACTTC	CASSPLTSGSDEQYF
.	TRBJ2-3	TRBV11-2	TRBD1	TGTGCCAGCAGCTTAATCCGGACAGGGGCAGATACGCAGTATTTT	CASSLIRTGADTQYF
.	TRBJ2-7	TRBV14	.	TGTGCCAGCAGCCGGTCCTATGGTGTCTACGAGCAGTACTTC	CASSRSYGVYEQYF
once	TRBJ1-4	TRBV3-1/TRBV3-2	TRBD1	TGTGCCAGCAGCCACGGCTTTAGTTCGGGGACAGGGAATGAAAAACTGTTTTTT	CASSHGFSSGTGNEKLFF
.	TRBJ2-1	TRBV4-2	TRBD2	TGTGCCAGCAGCCAAGCAGGGACTAGCGGGAGAGGTGAGCAGTTCTTC	CASSQAGTSGRGEQFF
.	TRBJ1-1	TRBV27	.	TGTGCCAGCCAAACAGGGTACAGCACTGAAGCTTTCTTT	CASQTGYSTEAFF
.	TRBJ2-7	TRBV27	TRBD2	TGTGCCAGCAGTCTCCTGACTAGCGGGAGCTTTACCTACGAGCAGTACTTC	CASSLLTSGSFTYEQYF
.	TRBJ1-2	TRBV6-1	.	TGTGCCAGCAGTGAGTTGGGAGTAAGTGGCTACACCTTC	CASSELGVSGYTF
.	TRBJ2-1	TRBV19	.	TGTGCCAGTAGTCTAGGCAGCGGCTCCTCCTACAATGAGCAGTTCTTC	CASSLGSGSSYNEQFF
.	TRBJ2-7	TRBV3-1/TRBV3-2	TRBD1	TGTGCCAGCAGCTTTGGACAGGGGAGCTACGAGCAGTACTTC	CASSFGQGSYEQYF
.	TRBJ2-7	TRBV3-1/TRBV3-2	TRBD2	TGTGCCAGTAGACTAGCGGGAGACGAGCAGTACTTC	CASRLAGDEQYF